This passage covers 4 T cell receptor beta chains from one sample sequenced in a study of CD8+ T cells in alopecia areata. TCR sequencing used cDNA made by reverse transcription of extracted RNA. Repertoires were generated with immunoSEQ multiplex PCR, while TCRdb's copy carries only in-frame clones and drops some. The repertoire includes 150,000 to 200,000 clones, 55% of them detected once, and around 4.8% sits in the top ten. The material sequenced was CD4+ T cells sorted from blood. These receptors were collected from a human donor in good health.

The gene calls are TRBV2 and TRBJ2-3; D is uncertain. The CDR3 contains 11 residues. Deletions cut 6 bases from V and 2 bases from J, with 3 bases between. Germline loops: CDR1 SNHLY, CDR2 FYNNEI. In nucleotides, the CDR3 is TGTGCCAGCAGAATCACAGATACGCAGTATTTT. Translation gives CASRITDTQYF.

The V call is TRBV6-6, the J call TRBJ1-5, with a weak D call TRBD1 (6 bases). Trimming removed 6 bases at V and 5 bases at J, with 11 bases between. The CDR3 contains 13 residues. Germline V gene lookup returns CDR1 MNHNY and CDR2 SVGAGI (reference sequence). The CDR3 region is CASSVAGDQPQHF. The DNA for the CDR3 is TGTGCCAGCAGCGTGGCAGGGGATCAGCCCCAGCATTTT.

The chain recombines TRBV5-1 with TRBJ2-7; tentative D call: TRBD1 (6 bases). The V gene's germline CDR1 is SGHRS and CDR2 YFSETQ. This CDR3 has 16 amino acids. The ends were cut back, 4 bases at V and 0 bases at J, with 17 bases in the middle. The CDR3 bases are TGCGCCAGCAGCGTTGACAGGACCTTAAGCTCCTACGAGCAGTACTTC. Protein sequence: CASSVDRTLSSYEQYF.

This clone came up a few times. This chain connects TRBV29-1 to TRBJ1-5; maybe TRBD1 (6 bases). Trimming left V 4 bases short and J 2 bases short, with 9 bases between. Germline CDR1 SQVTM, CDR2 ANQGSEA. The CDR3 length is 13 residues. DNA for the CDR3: TGCAGCGTTGGTGAGGGGGGCAATCAGCCCCAGCATTTT. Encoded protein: CSVGEGGNQPQHF.